This T cell receptor beta chain stems from a study of monozygotic twins with inflammatory bowel disease. The CDR3 contains 15 residues. CDR1 is SGHNT and CDR2 is YYREEE in the germline V gene (reference sequence). TCRdb re-analyzed the 5' RACE reads; it lists each CDR3 protein once, without DNA. Here the sample table reports some 130,000 distinct CDR3 sequences. Input material: blood. This TCR derives from a human donor with ulcerative colitis or Crohn's disease, or a healthy co-twin of an affected twin (not recorded which). V usage is TRBV5-4 and J usage is TRBJ2-1. The CDR3 spells CASSLGGSRYNEQFF.